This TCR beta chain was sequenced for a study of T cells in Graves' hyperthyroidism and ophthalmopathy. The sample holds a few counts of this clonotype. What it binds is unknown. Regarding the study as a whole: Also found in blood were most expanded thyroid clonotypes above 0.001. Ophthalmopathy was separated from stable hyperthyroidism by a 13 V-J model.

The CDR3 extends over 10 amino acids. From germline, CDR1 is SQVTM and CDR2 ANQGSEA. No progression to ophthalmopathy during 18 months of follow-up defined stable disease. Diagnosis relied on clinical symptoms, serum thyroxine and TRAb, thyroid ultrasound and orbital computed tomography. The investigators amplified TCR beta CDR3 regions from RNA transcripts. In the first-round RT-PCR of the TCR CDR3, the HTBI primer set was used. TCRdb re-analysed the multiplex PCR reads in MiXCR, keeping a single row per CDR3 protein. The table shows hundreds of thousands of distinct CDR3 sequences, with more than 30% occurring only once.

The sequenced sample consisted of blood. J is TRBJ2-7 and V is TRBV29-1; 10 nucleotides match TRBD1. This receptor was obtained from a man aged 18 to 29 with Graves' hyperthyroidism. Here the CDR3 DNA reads TGCCGGGACAGGGGCTACGAGCAGTACTTC. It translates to CRDRGYEQYF.